Listed here are 29 T cell receptor beta chains from one sample, sequenced in a study of blood T cell repertoires in COVID-19. The repertoire was sequenced with immunoSEQ multiplex PCR; TCRdb's copy has only in-frame clones and lacks some. The profile shows 95,000 or so clones, 70% to 85% of them singletons. The source material was peripheral blood. These receptors all come from a human donor in a cohort sampled during active COVID-19.

This clone was recorded only once. The chain couples TRBV5-1 to TRBJ2-1; 9 bases are a match to TRBD2. After removal of 2 bases from V and 7 bases from J, the junction contained 7 bases not matched to a gene. The CDR3 covers 15 residues. Per the germline V gene, CDR1 is SGHRS and CDR2 is YFSETQ. CDR3 bases: TGCGCCAGCAGCTTTTCAGCGGGGGGAGGGAATGAGCAGTTCTTC. It specifies CASSFSAGGGNEQFF.

The gene calls are TRBV7-8 and TRBJ1-5; D not resolved. Germline assignment: CDR1 SGHVS and CDR2 FQNEAQ. The CDR3 runs 15 residues. Trimming pared 0 bases from V and 2 bases from J, leaving 8 bases between. CDR3 sequence: CASSLAGRGNQPQHF. CDR3 DNA sequence: TGTGCCAGCAGCTTAGCGGGGAGGGGCAATCAGCCCCAGCATTTT. The full variable domain, completed using reference TRBV7-8 and TRBJ1-5, is GAGVSQSPRYKVAKRGQDVALRCDPISGHVSLFWYQQALGQGPEFLTYFQNEAQLDKSGLPSDRFFAERPEGSVSTLKIQRTQQEDSAVYLCASSLAGRGNQPQHFGDGTRLSIL.

The chain combines TRBV10-1 with TRBJ2-1; TRBD2 aligns across 8 bases. Germline CDR1 reads WNHNN; CDR2 reads SYGVQD (reference sequence). This CDR3 is built from 20 residues. V was clipped by 0 bases and J by 0 bases; unmatched bases: 13. The CDR3 spells CASSESRASGRNSSYNEQFF. Here the CDR3 DNA reads TGCGCCAGCAGTGAGTCTAGGGCTAGCGGGCGAAATAGCTCCTACAATGAGCAGTTCTTC.

The sample holds a few counts of this clone. The J gene is TRBJ1-1, the V gene TRBV19; D ambiguous. Trimming pared 4 bases from V and 4 bases from J, leaving 13 bases between. This CDR3 spans 14 amino acids. Per the germline V gene, CDR1 is LNHDA and CDR2 is SQIVND (reference sequence). DNA of the CDR3: TGTGCCAGTAGTAGGTCAAGGGAGAGCACTGAAGCTTTCTTT. Translation: CASSRSRESTEAFF. The full variable domain, with the rest looked up from reference TRBV19 and TRBJ1-1, is DGGITQSPKYLFRKEGQNVTLSCEQNLNHDAMYWYRQDPGQGLRLIYYSQIVNDFQKGDIAEGYSVSREKKESFPLTVTSAQKNPTAFYLCASSRSRESTEAFFGQGTRLTVV.

CDR3 nucleotides: TGTGCCAGCAGCTCCTCTAGCGGGGGGCCCACCGGGGAGCTGTTTTTT. It is translated as CASSSSSGGPTGELFF. The rearrangement uses TRBV9 and TRBJ2-2; 11 positions agree with TRBD2. The CDR3 extends over 16 amino acids. Germline CDR1 reads SGDLS; CDR2 reads YYNGEE. V shed 4 bases, J shed 4 bases, and the junction held 6 bases outside the gene matches.

V usage is TRBV4-1 and J usage is TRBJ2-3; 8 positions agree with TRBD2. CDR3 length equals 17 residues. The V gene end was trimmed by 1 base and the J gene end by 1 base; junction bases not matched to a gene: 7. Germline CDR1 is MGHRA and CDR2 is YSYEKL. The CDR3 DNA follows: TGCGCCAGCAGCCAAGTGAGACGGGGGGGTGGCACAGATACGCAGTATTTT. Protein sequence: CASSQVRRGGGTDTQYF.

V is TRBV5-1 and J is TRBJ2-7, with TRBD1 identical over 11 bases. The CDR3 is 15 residues long. After removal of 4 bases from V and 3 bases from J, the junction contained 6 bases not matched to a gene. Germline CDR1 SGHRS, CDR2 YFSETQ. CDR3 nucleotide sequence: TGCGCCAGCAGCCGCGGGACAGGGGGAGACTACGAGCAGTACTTC. The encoded protein is CASSRGTGGDYEQYF. The full variable domain, its missing parts supplied by reference TRBV5-1 and TRBJ2-7, is KAGVTQTPRYLIKTRGQQVTLSCSPISGHRSVSWYQQTPGQGLQFLFEYFSETQRNKGNFPGRFSGRQFSNSRSEMNVSTLELGDSALYLCASSRGTGGDYEQYFGPGTRLTVT.

The chain joins TRBV11-1 to TRBJ1-3, with D hard to call. Germline CDR1 reads SGHAT; CDR2 reads FQDESV (reference sequence). This CDR3 region has 16 residues. Trimming took 4 bases from V and 4 from J, leaving 17 bases between them. The CDR3 DNA is TGTGCCAGCAGCTCTACCGCGAGGTGGAGCGGAAACACCATATATTTT. Its protein product is CASSSTARWSGNTIYF.

The V gene is TRBV11-2, the J gene TRBJ2-6, with D possibly matching TRBD1 (5 bases). The CDR3 is 16 residues long. Trimming cost V 0 bases and J 3 bases, with 9 bases left between them. CDR1 and CDR2 (germline): SGHAT, FQNNGV. The CDR3 bases are TGTGCCAGCAGCTTAGATTGGGGCGTTGGGGCCAACGTCCTGACTTTC. This gives the protein CASSLDWGVGANVLTF.

V gene TRBV2 combines with J gene TRBJ2-7; D might be TRBD2 (7 bases). The CDR3 totals 14 residues. The ends were cut back, 8 bases at V and 2 bases at J, with 16 bases in the middle. Germline CDR1 SNHLY, CDR2 FYNNEI. The CDR3 DNA reads as TGTGCCAGCGGGGGCGGGGGCTCCGCCTACGAGCAGTACTTC. This translates into CASGGGGSAYEQYF.

The rearrangement joins TRBV20-1 to TRBJ1-3; 8 positions match TRBD1. With V trimmed by 3 bases and J by 3 bases, 4 bases remained unmatched. Germline CDR1 is DFQATT and CDR2 is SNEGSKA (reference sequence). This CDR3 is built from 14 residues. The CDR3 DNA is TGCAGTGCTAGTCGAACAGGGGGTGGAAACACCATATATTTT. Its protein is CSASRTGGGNTIYF.

The chain has TRBV12-3 or TRBV12-4 and TRBJ1-5; 8 bases align to TRBD1. CDR3 length: 13 residues. The ends lost 6 bases at V and 7 bases at J; junction bases unmatched: 5. The CDR3 loop is CASRQGGQQPQHF. The DNA of the CDR3 is TGTGCCAGCAGACAGGGGGGTCAACAGCCCCAGCATTTT.

J is TRBJ1-6 and V is TRBV18; 10 bases align to TRBD1. The CDR3 loop spans 15 amino acids. Germline values: CDR1 KGHSH, CDR2 LQKENI. The trim removed 3 bases at V and 7 bases at J, leaving 3 bases unmatched. The CDR3 protein is CASSPRQGANSPLHF. CDR3 sequence (DNA): TGTGCCAGCTCACCGAGACAGGGGGCCAATTCACCCCTCCACTTT.

The rearrangement links TRBV6-5 to TRBJ2-5, with TRBD1 matching over 8 bases. The junction had 10 bases not matched to a gene; V was cut back by 2 bases and J by 5 bases. This CDR3 region has 16 residues. Germline CDR1 reads MNHEY; CDR2 reads SVGAGI. CDR3 region: CASSYGAGGNGETQYF. The CDR3 DNA sequence: TGTGCCAGCAGTTACGGGGCAGGGGGCAACGGGGAGACCCAGTACTTC.

This sequence joins TRBV7-6 and TRBJ2-7, with 12 positions matching TRBD2. In germline, CDR1 is SGHVS, CDR2 FNYEAQ. With V trimmed by 5 bases and J by 6 bases, 8 bases remained unmatched. The CDR3 is 15 residues long. CDR3 nucleotide sequence: TGTGCCAGCAGCAGGGGACTAGCGGGCTCTATCGAGCAGTACTTC. Translating it yields CASSRGLAGSIEQYF.

The chain has TRBV9 and TRBJ2-1; TRBD2 agrees at 8 bases. The CDR3 runs to 15 residues. The trim removed 0 bases at V and 6 bases at J, leaving 5 bases unmatched. Germline CDR1 and CDR2: SGDLS and YYNGEE. In DNA, the CDR3 is TGTGCCAGCAGCGTAGCGACGGGAGGGACCAATGAGCAGTTCTTC. Amino acid sequence: CASSVATGGTNEQFF.

The chain joins TRBV11-2 to TRBJ2-3, with a weak D call TRBD2 (6 bases). The CDR3 is 17 residues long. V dropped 5 bases and J dropped 4 bases, with 22 bases sitting between them. Germline CDR1 SGHAT, CDR2 FQNNGV. CDR3 nucleotides: TGTGCCAGCAGCCGCTACCTCGGGCGGGGTGCAGCAGATACGCAGTATTTT. It translates to CASSRYLGRGAADTQYF.

This chain connects TRBV12-3 or TRBV12-4 to TRBJ1-4; no firm D call. The CDR3 sequence is 12 residues long. V lost 0 bases and J 15 bases, leaving 11 bases between the germline ends. CDR3 loop: CASSLALGEVFF. The CDR3 DNA follows: TGTGCCAGCAGTTTAGCGCTCGGTGAAGTGTTTTTT.

This clone was seen only once. The genes are TRBV5-1 and TRBJ2-5; D not resolved. CDR1 and CDR2 (germline): SGHRS, YFSETQ. The CDR3 spans 13 residues. V gave up 5 bases and J gave up 4 bases, with 12 bases separating them. CDR3 region: CASRESARETQYF. The CDR3 nucleotides read TGCGCCAGCAGGGAATCGGCTAGAGAGACCCAGTACTTC.

This clone was seen a handful of times. The gene calls are TRBV5-1 and TRBJ2-1; weak D call: TRBD1 (6 bases). Trimming cost V 4 bases and J 6 bases, with 17 bases left between them. CDR1 is SGHRS, CDR2 YFSETQ, per germline. The CDR3 sequence is 15 residues long. This chain's CDR3 is CASSPSATGSNEQFF. The CDR3 DNA follows: TGCGCCAGCAGCCCCTCGGCCACAGGGAGCAATGAGCAGTTCTTC.

The J gene is TRBJ2-2, the V gene TRBV9; a possible D gene is TRBD2 (5 bases). Trimming removed 0 bases from V and 3 bases from J, with 9 bases in between. Per the germline V gene, CDR1 is SGDLS and CDR2 is YYNGEE. This CDR3 region has 15 residues. CDR3 protein: CASSVGGLHTGELFF. For the CDR3, the DNA is TGTGCCAGCAGCGTAGGAGGGCTCCACACCGGGGAGCTGTTTTTT.

The gene calls are TRBV19 and TRBJ2-1, with 16 nucleotides matching TRBD2. The CDR3 contains 16 residues. The V and J ends lost 6 bases and 7 bases, in that order; junction bases with no gene match: 6. Germline CDR1 and CDR2: LNHDA and SQIVND (reference sequence). The CDR3 region has the DNA TGTGCCAGTAGCCCCGGGACTAGCGGGGGGGCGAATGAGCAGTTCTTC. Its translation is CASSPGTSGGANEQFF. The complete variable domain, with remaining parts taken from reference TRBV19 and TRBJ2-1, reads DGGITQSPKYLFRKEGQNVTLSCEQNLNHDAMYWYRQDPGQGLRLIYYSQIVNDFQKGDIAEGYSVSREKKESFPLTVTSAQKNPTAFYLCASSPGTSGGANEQFFGPGTRLTVL.

The chain joins TRBV6-1 to TRBJ2-2; 8 nucleotides line up with TRBD1. CDR1 and CDR2 (germline): MNHNS, SASEGT. The CDR3 is made up of 16 amino acids. V trimming: 0 bases; J trimming: 5 bases; junction bases outside the gene matches: 5. The CDR3: CASSEAPQGVTGELFF. The CDR3 bases are TGTGCCAGCAGTGAAGCCCCACAGGGGGTAACCGGGGAGCTGTTTTTT.

This clone was seen only a few times. The J gene is TRBJ2-7, the V gene TRBV7-8; D is unresolved. The V gene's germline CDR1 is SGHVS and CDR2 FQNEAQ. V lost 2 bases to trimming and J lost 3 bases, with 8 bases between them. The CDR3 spans 13 residues. Here the CDR3 DNA reads TGTGCCAGCAGCTTAAAAATTCTCTACGAGCAGTACTTC. Translated: CASSLKILYEQYF.

The chain is built from TRBV27 and TRBJ2-2; 10 positions agree with TRBD2. The V segment lost 3 bases and the J segment 4 bases; nucleotides outside the gene matches: 8. Germline CDR1 MNHEY, CDR2 SMNVEV (reference sequence). The CDR3 extends over 17 amino acids. The CDR3 region is CASSLVGLAAATGELFF. Here the CDR3 DNA reads TGTGCCAGCAGTTTGGTCGGACTAGCGGCGGCCACCGGGGAGCTGTTTTTT.

The chain joins TRBV15 to TRBJ1-4; D uncertain. The CDR3 is made up of 16 amino acids. The germline V and J ends were trimmed by 5 bases and 2 bases, with 15 bases remaining between them. Germline CDR1 and CDR2: LNHNV and YYDKDF (reference sequence). This CDR3 reads CATSPRGGVTNEKLFF. The CDR3 DNA follows: TGTGCCACCAGCCCCAGAGGTGGCGTTACTAATGAAAAACTGTTTTTT.

This sequence joins TRBV9 and TRBJ1-5; tentative D call: TRBD1 (5 bases). Germline CDR1 SGDLS, CDR2 YYNGEE. V lost 4 bases, J lost 0 bases, and 11 bases lay in between. The CDR3 has 15 residues. This chain's CDR3 is CASSSTANSNQPQHF. In DNA form, the CDR3 reads TGTGCCAGCAGCTCGACAGCAAATAGCAATCAGCCCCAGCATTTT.

The genes are TRBV15 and TRBJ1-5, with 8 bases identical to TRBD1. V lost 9 bases and J lost 6; bases outside the gene matches: 4. Germline values: CDR1 LNHNV, CDR2 YYDKDF (reference sequence). The length of the CDR3 is 12 residues. CDR3 amino acids: CATRQGSQPQHF. The CDR3 DNA is TGTGCCACAAGACAGGGGAGTCAGCCCCAGCATTTT.

The chain employs TRBV27 and TRBJ2-7, with D possibly TRBD1 on 5 matching bases. This CDR3 has 14 amino acids. Looked up from germline, CDR1 is MNHEY and CDR2 is SMNVEV (reference sequence). Trimming left V 5 bases short and J 3 bases short, with 14 bases between. The CDR3 DNA reads as TGTGCCAGCAGTCCCCGAGACAGCTACTACGAGCAGTACTTC. It yields the protein CASSPRDSYYEQYF.